The entry below describes one TCR beta chain. What it binds is not known. Sequencing templates came from extracted RNA that was reverse transcribed into cDNA. The data were produced by immunoSEQ multiplex PCR, yet TCRdb's version contains in-frame clones alone and is incomplete. The table lists 140,000 or so clones, around 51% of them singletons. This entry is derived from a study of CD8+ T cells in alopecia areata. The overall study: Tofacitinib was taken orally by treated patients, and the dose was 5 to 10 mg twice daily.

Findings and caveats of the study: Scalp repertoires also include resident alphabeta T cells from normal skin. Compared with normal scalp, lesional scalp had higher clonality and more expanded CD8+ clones. In patients, TCRs were shared less clearly than in mice, and HLA may possibly be involved.

There are 17 residues in the CDR3. With 5 bases removed from V and 1 base from J, the gap between germline ends came to 18 bases. Germline V gives CDR1 LGHNA, CDR2 YSLEER. The chain joins TRBV4-3 to TRBJ2-1, with D hard to call. The receptor comes from a human donor with alopecia areata. The sample in question was CD4+ T cells sorted from blood, obtained at week 0. CDR3 nucleotide sequence: TGCGCCAGCAGCTCAAGGGCTGGCCCGGCTTCCTACAATGAGCAGTTCTTC. Translating gives CASSSRAGPASYNEQFF.